The rows below give T cell receptor beta chains drawn from one sample of a study of shared clonotypes between healthy human individuals. Produced via immunoSEQ multiplex PCR; TCRdb's table is partial and in-frame only. The sample contains approximately 100,000 clones, about 70% of which appear only once. Sequencing was performed on memory CD8+ T cells sorted from blood. The receptors shown here come from a woman younger than 45 in good health. Both conserved end residues are part of each CDR3. D genes are given only for firm matches. Some rows have no size entry. The others give once, few or many, or a class for an expanded clone.

v_gene	d_gene	j_gene	abundance	CDR3nt	CDR3aa
TRBV19	NA	TRBJ1-2	few	TGTGCCAGTAACAACCGCGGGGGCTACACCTTC	CASNNRGGYTF
TRBV6-1	TRBD1	TRBJ2-2	many	TGTGCCACATCAGGGGGTTTAACCGGGGAGCTGTTTTTT	CATSGGLTGELFF
TRBV4-1	NA	TRBJ2-7	NA	TGCGCCAGCAGCCTTAGGGTCACCTACTCCTACGAGCAGTACTTC	CASSLRVTYSYEQYF
TRBV6-1	NA	TRBJ1-5	NA	TGTGCCAGCAGTTCCGGGACTGAGGGCAATCAGCCCCAGCATTTT	CASSSGTEGNQPQHF
TRBV14	NA	TRBJ2-1	few	TGTGCCAGCAGCCGGCGTCTTTATGAGCAGTTCTTC	CASSRRLYEQFF
TRBV5-1	TRBD2	TRBJ2-1	NA	TGCGCCAGCAGCTTGGGCGGGGGATTATACAATGAGCAGTTCTTC	CASSLGGGLYNEQFF
TRBV2	NA	TRBJ2-5	once	TGTGCCAGCAGAAAAACGGGACTGCCCCAAGAGACCCAGTACTTC	CASRKTGLPQETQYF
TRBV30	NA	TRBJ1-1	few	TGTGCCTGGAGTGTACAGAGAAACACTGAAGCTTTCTTT	CAWSVQRNTEAFF
TRBV5-4	NA	TRBJ2-7	NA	TGTGCCAGCAGTTTATTGAACGAGCAGTACTTC	CASSLLNEQYF
TRBV7-9	NA	TRBJ2-7	few	TGTGCCAGCAGCCCCCAGGGTGCTAGCGCGGGAAAAATCGAGCAGTACTTC	CASSPQGASAGKIEQYF
TRBV19	NA	TRBJ2-2	NA	TGTGCCAGTAGCGCAACCGGGGCCACCGGGGAGCTGTTTTTT	CASSATGATGELFF
TRBV15	TRBD1	TRBJ2-2	NA	TGTGCCACCAGCAGAGGGACAGGGGGTCACGGGGAGCTGTTTTTT	CATSRGTGGHGELFF
TRBV19	NA	TRBJ2-1	NA	TGTGCCAGTAGTATATCACCAGGGAGTGGTGAGCAGTTCTTC	CASSISPGSGEQFF
TRBV27	NA	TRBJ2-1	many	TGTGCCAGCCGGACTTTGAACAATGAGCAGTTCTTC	CASRTLNNEQFF
TRBV2	TRBD2	TRBJ2-1	NA	TGTGCCAGCAGGGGAAATAGCGGGAGGGGGCTCCTACAGGAACCTTACAAAGCCTACAATGAGCAGTTCTTC	CASRGNSGRGLLQEPYKAYNEQFF
TRBV6-6	NA	TRBJ1-1	NA	TGTGCCAGCAGTTACTCGATGCGGGGGGGCACTGAAGCTTTCTTT	CASSYSMRGGTEAFF